The clone carrying this TCR beta chain was seen more than once but under ten times. The CDR3 has 13 amino acids. V lost 2 bases, J lost 7 bases, and 9 bases lay in between. The germline gives CDR1 MGHRA, CDR2 YSYEKL. TCRdb independently ran MiXCR on the RT-PCR reads; one entry per CDR3 protein. The profile covers some 500,000 distinct CDR3 sequences, with 16% appearing a single time and around 3% taken by the ten largest. This entry comes from a study of response to subunit inactivated influenza vaccine. The TCR originated in a man aged 50-75 years who received an inactivated influenza vaccine. Material: CD4+ T cells sorted from PBMCs, obtained less than 30 months after vaccination. The rearrangement joins TRBV4-1 to TRBJ1-5; D may be TRBD1 (6 bases). The CDR3 nucleotides are TGCGCCAGCAGCCAATACAGGGACCAGCCCCAGCATTTT. Its protein product is CASSQYRDQPQHF.